This entry features one TCR beta chain sequence. The antigen remains undetermined. This was the immunoSEQ version 4 assay in survey mode. Generated by immunoSEQ multiplex PCR, the TCRdb table keeps only in-frame clones and is missing some. Among 35,000 to 45,000 clones listed, roughly nine tenths were seen once. These data are taken from a study of persistence of HIV-infected CD4 T cells. CDR3 length: 15 amino acids. V was clipped by 2 bases and J by 4 bases; unmatched bases: 7. Germline assignment: CDR1 SQVTM and CDR2 ANQGSEA. Cells were stimulated nonspecifically with anti-CD3/anti-CD28 magnetic beads. CD4+ T cells upregulating both CD40 ligand and CD69 were sorted as responding cells. Undetectable plasma HIV-1 RNA below 50 copies/mL lasted at least 4 years.

This receptor was taken from an adult woman with HIV who was CMV-seropositive. The material was CD4+ T cells sorted from PBMCs after roughly 18-hour stimulation, obtained from a patient who received antiretroviral therapy. The chain couples TRBV29-1 to TRBJ1-1; TRBD1 aligns across 10 bases. This CDR3 reads CSVERGQGMGTEAFF. The CDR3 bases are TGCAGCGTTGAAAGGGGACAGGGGATGGGCACTGAAGCTTTCTTT.